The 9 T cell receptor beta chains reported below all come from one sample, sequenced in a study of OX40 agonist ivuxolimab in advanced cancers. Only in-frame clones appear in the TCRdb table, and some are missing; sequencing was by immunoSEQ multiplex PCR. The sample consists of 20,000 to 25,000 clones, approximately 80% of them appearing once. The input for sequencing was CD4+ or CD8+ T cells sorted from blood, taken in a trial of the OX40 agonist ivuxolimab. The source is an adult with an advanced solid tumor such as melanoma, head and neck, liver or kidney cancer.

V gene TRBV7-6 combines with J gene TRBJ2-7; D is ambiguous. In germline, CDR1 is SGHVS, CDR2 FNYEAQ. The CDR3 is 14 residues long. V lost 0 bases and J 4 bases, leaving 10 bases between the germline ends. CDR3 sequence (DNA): TGTGCCAGCAGCTTAGCTCCGGCAAAATACGAGCAGTACTTC. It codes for CASSLAPAKYEQYF.

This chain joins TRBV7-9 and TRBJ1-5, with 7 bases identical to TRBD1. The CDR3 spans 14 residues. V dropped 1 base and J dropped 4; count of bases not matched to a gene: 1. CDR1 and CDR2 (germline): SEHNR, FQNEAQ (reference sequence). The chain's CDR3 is CASSLDRGNQPQHF. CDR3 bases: TGTGCCAGCAGCTTAGACAGGGGAAATCAGCCCCAGCATTTT.

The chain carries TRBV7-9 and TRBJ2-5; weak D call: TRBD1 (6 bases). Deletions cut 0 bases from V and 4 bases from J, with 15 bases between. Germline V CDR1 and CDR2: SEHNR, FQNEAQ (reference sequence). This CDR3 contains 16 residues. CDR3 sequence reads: CASSLAQTGSRETQYF. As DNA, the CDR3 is TGTGCCAGCAGCTTAGCCCAAACAGGGTCCCGAGAGACCCAGTACTTC. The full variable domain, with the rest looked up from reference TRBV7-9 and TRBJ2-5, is DTGVSQNPRHKITKRGQNVTFRCDPISEHNRLYWYRQTLGQGPEFLTYFQNEAQLEKSRLLSDRFSAERPKGSFSTLEIQRTEQGDSAMYLCASSLAQTGSRETQYFGPGTRLLVL.

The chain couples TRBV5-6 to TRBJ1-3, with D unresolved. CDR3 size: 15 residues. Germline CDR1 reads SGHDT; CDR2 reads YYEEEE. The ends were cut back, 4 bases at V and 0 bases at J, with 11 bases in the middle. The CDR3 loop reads CASSPGRPSGNTIYF. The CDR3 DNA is TGTGCCAGCAGCCCTGGACGGCCCTCTGGAAACACCATATATTTT.

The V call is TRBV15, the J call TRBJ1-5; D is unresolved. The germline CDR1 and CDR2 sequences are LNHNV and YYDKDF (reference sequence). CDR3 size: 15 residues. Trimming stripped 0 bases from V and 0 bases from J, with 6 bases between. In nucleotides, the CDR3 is TGTGCCACCAGCAGAGACGGGAATAGCAATCAGCCCCAGCATTTT. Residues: CATSRDGNSNQPQHF.

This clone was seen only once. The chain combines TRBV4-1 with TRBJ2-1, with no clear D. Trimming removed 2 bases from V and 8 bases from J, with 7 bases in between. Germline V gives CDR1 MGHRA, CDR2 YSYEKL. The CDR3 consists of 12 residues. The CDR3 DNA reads TGCGCCAGCAGCCAATCCGCCTATGAGCAGTTCTTC. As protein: CASSQSAYEQFF.

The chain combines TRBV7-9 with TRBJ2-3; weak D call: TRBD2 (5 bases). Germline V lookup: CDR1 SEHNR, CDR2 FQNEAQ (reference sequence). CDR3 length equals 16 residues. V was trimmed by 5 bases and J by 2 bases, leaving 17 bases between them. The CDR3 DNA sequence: TGTGCCAGCAGCGCGAATGGAGGAAGGGCCACAGATACGCAGTATTTT. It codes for CASSANGGRATDTQYF.

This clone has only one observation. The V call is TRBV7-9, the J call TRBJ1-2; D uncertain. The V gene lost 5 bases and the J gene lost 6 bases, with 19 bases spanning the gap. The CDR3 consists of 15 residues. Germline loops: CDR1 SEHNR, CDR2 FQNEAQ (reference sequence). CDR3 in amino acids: CASSRRTFEIDGYTF. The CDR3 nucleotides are TGTGCCAGCAGCAGAAGGACCTTTGAAATCGATGGCTACACCTTC.

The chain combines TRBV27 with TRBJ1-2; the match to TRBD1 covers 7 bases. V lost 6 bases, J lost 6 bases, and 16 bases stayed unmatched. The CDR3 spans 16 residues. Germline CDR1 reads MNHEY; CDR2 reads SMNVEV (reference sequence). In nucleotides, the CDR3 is TGTGCCAGCAGCCAGGATTCCTCCTACAGGGGAGATGGCTACACCTTC. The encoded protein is CASSQDSSYRGDGYTF.